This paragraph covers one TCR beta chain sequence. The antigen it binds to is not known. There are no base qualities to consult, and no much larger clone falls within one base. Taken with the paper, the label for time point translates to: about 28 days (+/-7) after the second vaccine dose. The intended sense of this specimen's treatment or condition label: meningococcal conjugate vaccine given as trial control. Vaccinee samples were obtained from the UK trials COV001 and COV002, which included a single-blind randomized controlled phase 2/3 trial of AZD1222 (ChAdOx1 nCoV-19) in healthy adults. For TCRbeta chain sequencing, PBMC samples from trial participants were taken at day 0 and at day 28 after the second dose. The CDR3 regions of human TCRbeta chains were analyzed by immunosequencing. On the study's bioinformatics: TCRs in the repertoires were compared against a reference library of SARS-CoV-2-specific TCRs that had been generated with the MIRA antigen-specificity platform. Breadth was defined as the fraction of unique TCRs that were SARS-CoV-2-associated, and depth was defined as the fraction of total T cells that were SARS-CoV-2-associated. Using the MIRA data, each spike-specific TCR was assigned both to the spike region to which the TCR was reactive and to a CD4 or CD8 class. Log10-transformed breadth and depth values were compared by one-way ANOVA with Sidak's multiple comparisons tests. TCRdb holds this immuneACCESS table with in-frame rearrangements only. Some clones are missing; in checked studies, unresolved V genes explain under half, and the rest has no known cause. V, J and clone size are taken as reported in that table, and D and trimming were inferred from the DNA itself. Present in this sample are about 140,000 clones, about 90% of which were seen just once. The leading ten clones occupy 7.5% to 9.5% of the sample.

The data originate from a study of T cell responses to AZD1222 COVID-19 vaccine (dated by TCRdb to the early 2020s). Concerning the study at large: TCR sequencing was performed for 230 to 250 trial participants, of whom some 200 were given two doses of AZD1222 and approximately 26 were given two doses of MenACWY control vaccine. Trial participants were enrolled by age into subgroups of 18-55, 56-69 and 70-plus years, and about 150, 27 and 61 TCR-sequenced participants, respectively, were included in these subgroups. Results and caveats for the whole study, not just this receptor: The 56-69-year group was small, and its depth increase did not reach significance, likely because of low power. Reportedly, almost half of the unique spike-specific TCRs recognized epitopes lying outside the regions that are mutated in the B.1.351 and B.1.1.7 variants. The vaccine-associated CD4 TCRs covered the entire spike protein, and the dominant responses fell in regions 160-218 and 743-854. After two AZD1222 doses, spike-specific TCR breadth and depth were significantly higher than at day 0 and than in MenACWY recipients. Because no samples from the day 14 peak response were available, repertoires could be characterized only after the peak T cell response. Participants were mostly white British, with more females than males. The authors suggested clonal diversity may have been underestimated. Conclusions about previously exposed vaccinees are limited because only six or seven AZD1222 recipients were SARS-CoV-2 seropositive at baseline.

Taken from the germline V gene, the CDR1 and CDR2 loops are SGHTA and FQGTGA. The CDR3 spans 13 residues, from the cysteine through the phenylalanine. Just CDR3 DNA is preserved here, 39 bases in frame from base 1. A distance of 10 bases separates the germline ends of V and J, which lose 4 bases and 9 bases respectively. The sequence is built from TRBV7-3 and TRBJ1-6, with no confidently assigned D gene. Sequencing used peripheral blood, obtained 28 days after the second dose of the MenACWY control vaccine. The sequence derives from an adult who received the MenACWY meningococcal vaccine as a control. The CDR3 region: CASSSESVSPLHF. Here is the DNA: TGTGCCAGCAGCTCAGAGTCGGTTTCACCCCTCCACTTT.